This record concerns one T cell receptor (beta chain) sequence. In the original analysis: From reference gene primer amplification, estimates of nucleated cell counts were derived. Only in-frame clones appear in the TCRdb table, and some are missing; sequencing was by immunoSEQ multiplex PCR. D and trimming come from the DNA, and the V and J calls and clone size come from that table. The sample yields approximately 250,000 clones, 70% to 90% seen once. These data are taken from a study of blood T cell repertoires in COVID-19. Across the whole study: The study drew acute and convalescent COVID-19 samples from the United States, Italy and Spain. The cDNA or gDNA used as material had been derived from T cells, B-cell-depleted T cells, or PBMCs.

The CDR3 runs to 19 residues. The chain couples TRBV1 to TRBJ1-5. TRBV1 is classified as a pseudogene. The sequence derives from a man in his thirties or forties who had recovered from COVID-19. The sequenced sample consisted of peripheral blood. The CDR3 coding sequence is TGCACCAGGTTTTGGCCGGGGAGCTGGGGGGAAATCGACAATCAGCCCCAGCATTTT. The encoded protein is CTRFWPGSWGEIDNQPQHF.